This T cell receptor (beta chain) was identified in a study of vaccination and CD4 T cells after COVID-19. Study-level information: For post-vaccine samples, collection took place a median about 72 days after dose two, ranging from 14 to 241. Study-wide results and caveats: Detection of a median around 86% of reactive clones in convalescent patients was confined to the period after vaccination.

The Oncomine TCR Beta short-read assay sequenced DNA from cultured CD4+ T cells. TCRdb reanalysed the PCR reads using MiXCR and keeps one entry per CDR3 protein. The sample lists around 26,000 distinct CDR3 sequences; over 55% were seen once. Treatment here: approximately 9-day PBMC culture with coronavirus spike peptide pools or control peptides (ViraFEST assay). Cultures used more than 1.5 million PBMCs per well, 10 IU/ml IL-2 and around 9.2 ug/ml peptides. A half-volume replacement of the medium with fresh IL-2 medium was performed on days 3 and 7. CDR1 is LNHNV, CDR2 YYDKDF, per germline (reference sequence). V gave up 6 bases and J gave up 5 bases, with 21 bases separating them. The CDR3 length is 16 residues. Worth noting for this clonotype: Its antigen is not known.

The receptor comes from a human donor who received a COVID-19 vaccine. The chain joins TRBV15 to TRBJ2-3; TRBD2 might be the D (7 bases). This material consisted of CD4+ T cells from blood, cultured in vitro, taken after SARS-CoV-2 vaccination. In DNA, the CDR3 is TGTGCCACCAGGACATACTTAGGGGGGGGTGTAGATACGCAGTATTTT. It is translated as CATRTYLGGGVDTQYF.